This TCR beta chain was profiled in a study of CD8 T cells in Susac syndrome. This clonotype appeared a single time. cDNA came from around 0.5 to 1 ug RNA primed by random hexamers. Each CDR3 protein is one row after TCRdb ran MiXCR on the immunoSEQ multiplex PCR reads. The table shows about 130,000 distinct CDR3 sequences, with around nine tenths occurring only once. The ends lost 6 bases at V and 3 bases at J; junction bases unmatched: 15. The V gene's germline CDR1 is DFQATT and CDR2 SNEGSKA (reference sequence). The CDR3 length is 18 residues. The J gene is TRBJ1-3, the V gene TRBV20-1; TRBD1 agrees at 12 bases. The sample comprised CD8+ T cells from PBMCs. The clonotype was recovered from a human donor with multiple sclerosis. Here the CDR3 DNA reads TGCAGTGCAGAGGGACAGGGGGCCGATGACTACATTGGAAACACCATATATTTT. This encodes CSAEGQGADDYIGNTIYF.